Included here is one T cell receptor beta chain sequence, with context. Its antigen remains unknown. The source of the sample is a study of response to subunit inactivated influenza vaccine. This CDR3 contains 14 residues. From germline, CDR1 is LNHNV and CDR2 YYDKDF (reference sequence). The V and J ends lost 0 bases and 1 base respectively, with 7 bases between them. Via MiXCR, TCRdb re-called the RT-PCR reads, giving one row per CDR3 protein. This table holds roughly 650,000 distinct CDR3 sequences, roughly 15% found once. Findings and caveats of the study: The authors suggested that few new T cells are recruited per seasonal influenza vaccination.

Sample: PBMCs from blood, taken 14 to 15 days before vaccination. The sequence derives from a man aged 45-65 years who received an inactivated influenza vaccine. This chain joins TRBV15 and TRBJ2-7; no reliable D call. In nucleotides, the CDR3 is TGTGCCACCAGCAGAGATGCGGCATCCTACGAGCAGTACTTC. This codes for CATSRDAASYEQYF.